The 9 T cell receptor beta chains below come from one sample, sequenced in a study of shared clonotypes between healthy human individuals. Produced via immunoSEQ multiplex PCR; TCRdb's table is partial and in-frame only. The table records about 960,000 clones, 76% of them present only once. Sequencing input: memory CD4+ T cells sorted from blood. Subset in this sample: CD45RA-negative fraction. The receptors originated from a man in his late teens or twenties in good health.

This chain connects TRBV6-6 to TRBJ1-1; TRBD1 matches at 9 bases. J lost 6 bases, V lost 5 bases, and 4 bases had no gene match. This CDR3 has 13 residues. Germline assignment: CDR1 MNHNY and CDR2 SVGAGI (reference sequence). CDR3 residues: CASSRQGVAEAFF. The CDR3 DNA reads TGTGCCAGCAGTCGACAGGGGGTTGCTGAAGCTTTCTTT.

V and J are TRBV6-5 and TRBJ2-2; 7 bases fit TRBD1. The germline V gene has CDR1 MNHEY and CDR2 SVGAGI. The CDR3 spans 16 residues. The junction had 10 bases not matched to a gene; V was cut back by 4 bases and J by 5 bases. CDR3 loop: CASSLTRQGKTGELFF. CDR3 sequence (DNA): TGTGCCAGCAGTTTAACCAGACAGGGAAAGACCGGGGAGCTGTTTTTT.

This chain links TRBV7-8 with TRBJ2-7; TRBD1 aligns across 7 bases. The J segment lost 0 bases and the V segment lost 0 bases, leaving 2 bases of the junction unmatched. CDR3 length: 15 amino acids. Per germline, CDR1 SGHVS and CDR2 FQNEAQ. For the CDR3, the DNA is TGTGCCAGCAGCTTAGCGACAGGGAGCTCCTACGAGCAGTACTTC. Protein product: CASSLATGSSYEQYF.

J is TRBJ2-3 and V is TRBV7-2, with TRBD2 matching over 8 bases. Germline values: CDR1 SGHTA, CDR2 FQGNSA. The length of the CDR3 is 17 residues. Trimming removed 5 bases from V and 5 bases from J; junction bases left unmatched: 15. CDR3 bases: TGTGCCAGCAGCCGAGGGCCCCCGGCGGGAGGATTAGATACGCAGTATTTT. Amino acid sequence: CASSRGPPAGGLDTQYF.

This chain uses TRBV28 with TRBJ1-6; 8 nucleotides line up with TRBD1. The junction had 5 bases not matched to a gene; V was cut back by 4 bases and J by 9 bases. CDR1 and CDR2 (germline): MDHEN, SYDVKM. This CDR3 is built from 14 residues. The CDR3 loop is CASSSGQGRSPLHF. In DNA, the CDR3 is TGTGCCAGCAGTTCCGGACAGGGACGTTCACCCCTCCACTTT.

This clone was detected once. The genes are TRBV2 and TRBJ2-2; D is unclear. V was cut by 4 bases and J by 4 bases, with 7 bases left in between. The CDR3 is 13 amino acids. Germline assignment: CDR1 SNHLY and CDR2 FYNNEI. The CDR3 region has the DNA TGTGCCAGCAGTGTTGAGATCACCGGGGAGCTGTTTTTT. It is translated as CASSVEITGELFF.

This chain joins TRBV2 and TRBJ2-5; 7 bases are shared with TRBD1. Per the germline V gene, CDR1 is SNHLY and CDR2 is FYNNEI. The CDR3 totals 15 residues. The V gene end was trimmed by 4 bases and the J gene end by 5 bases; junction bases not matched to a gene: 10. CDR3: CASSGDSLGAETQYF. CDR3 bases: TGTGCCAGCAGTGGGGACAGCCTGGGGGCGGAGACCCAGTACTTC.

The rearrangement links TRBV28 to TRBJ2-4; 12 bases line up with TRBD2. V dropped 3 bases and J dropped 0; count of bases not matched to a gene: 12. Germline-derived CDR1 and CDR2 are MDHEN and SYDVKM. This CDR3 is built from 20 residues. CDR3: CASSFGGLAGFRIAKNIQYF. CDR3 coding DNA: TGTGCCAGCAGTTTCGGCGGACTAGCGGGGTTCCGGATAGCCAAAAACATTCAGTACTTC.

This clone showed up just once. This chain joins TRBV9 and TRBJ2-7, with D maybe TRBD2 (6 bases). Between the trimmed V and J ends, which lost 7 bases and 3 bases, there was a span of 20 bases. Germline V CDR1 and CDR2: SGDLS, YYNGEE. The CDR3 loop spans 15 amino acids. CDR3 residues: CASSVGASDLYEQYF. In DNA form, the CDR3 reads TGTGCCAGCTCGGTCGGGGCTAGCGACCTCTACGAGCAGTACTTC.